One and the same sample provided the 32 T cell receptor beta chains below, sequenced in a study of response to subunit inactivated influenza vaccine. TCRdb reprocessed the RT-PCR reads via MiXCR and lists one record per CDR3 protein. Of roughly 170,000 distinct CDR3 sequences detected, around a tenth appear once; the ten largest clones hold roughly 11%. Sample: non-naive T cells sorted from PBMCs, taken on the day of vaccination. The receptor source for this set is a man aged 45-60 years who received an inactivated influenza vaccine.

This clonotype was seen at least ten times. A junction boundary mismatches the germline segment, possibly from a read error. The chain is built from TRBV4-1 and TRBJ2-2; D not certain. The CDR3 spans 15 residues. Germline V lookup: CDR1 MGHRA, CDR2 YSYEKL. DNA of the CDR3: TGCGCCAGCAGACAAGGGATGTACACCACCGGGGAGCTGTTTTTT. Its translation is CASRQGMYTTGELFF.

This clonotype has more than one count but fewer than ten. J is TRBJ2-1 and V is TRBV11-2; D might be TRBD2 (6 bases). Germline CDR1 and CDR2: SGHAT and FQNNGV. This CDR3 is built from 13 residues. The V end lost 4 bases, the J end lost 10 bases, and 14 bases lay between the germline ends. The CDR3 region has the DNA TGTGCCAGCAGCTATAGTGGCGGAGGGGAGCAGTTCTTC. It yields the protein CASSYSGGGEQFF.

This clonotype was recorded a few times. The chain combines TRBV6-1 with TRBJ2-7, with 13 nucleotides matching TRBD2. Germline V gene data show CDR1 as MNHNS and CDR2 as SASEGT. The CDR3 runs to 16 residues. The V and J ends lost 4 bases and 0 bases, in that order; junction bases with no gene match: 3. Written as DNA, the CDR3 is TGTGCCAGCAGTGGGACTAGCGGGGGCTACTCCTACGAGCAGTACTTC. As protein: CASSGTSGGYSYEQYF.

This clonotype was seen a handful of times. The rearrangement joins TRBV5-1 to TRBJ2-7, with a weak D call TRBD1 (6 bases). This CDR3 comprises 15 residues. V was clipped by 3 bases and J by 6 bases, with 19 bases between them. Looked up from germline, CDR1 is SGHRS and CDR2 is YFSETQ. CDR3 in amino acids: CASSSTGSRQGEQYF. The CDR3, as DNA: TGCGCCAGCAGCTCAACAGGGTCCCGGCAGGGCGAGCAGTACTTC.

The V and J genes are TRBV4-1 and TRBJ1-1, with D possibly matching TRBD1 (5 bases). CDR3 length: 14 amino acids. The germline V gene has CDR1 MGHRA and CDR2 YSYEKL. The V end lost 3 bases, the J end lost 4 bases, and 12 bases lay between the germline ends. The CDR3 is CASSHRAGGTEAFF. The CDR3 nucleotides read TGCGCCAGCAGCCACCGTGCGGGGGGCACTGAAGCTTTCTTT.

V usage is TRBV4-1 and J usage is TRBJ1-2; 10 bases line up with TRBD1. Germline V gene lookup returns CDR1 MGHRA and CDR2 YSYEKL. CDR3 length: 17 amino acids. Losses at the gene ends were 2 bases for V and 8 bases for J; bases not matched to a gene: 14. CDR3 residues: CASSQSSWDRGIDGYTF. For the CDR3, the DNA is TGCGCCAGCAGCCAATCTTCCTGGGACAGGGGAATTGACGGCTACACCTTC.

In this sample, this clonotype turned up a few times. This chain connects TRBV28 to TRBJ1-5; possibly TRBD1 for D (5 bases). CDR1 and CDR2 from the germline V gene are MDHEN and SYDVKM. V lost 1 base and J lost 2, with 18 bases in between. This CDR3 has 18 amino acids. The CDR3 is CASSLLGEGYYGNQPQHF. CDR3 bases: TGTGCCAGCAGTTTATTGGGGGAGGGTTACTACGGCAATCAGCCCCAGCATTTT.

The table lists this clonotype with many counts. The chain joins TRBV20-1 to TRBJ2-5; possibly TRBD1 for D (5 bases). Germline assignment: CDR1 DFQATT and CDR2 SNEGSKA (reference sequence). The CDR3 runs to 15 residues. V was pared by 0 bases and J by 2 bases, with 13 bases between. The CDR3 sequence: CSARDLVGVQETQYF. The CDR3 DNA sequence: TGCAGTGCTAGAGATTTAGTAGGGGTACAAGAGACCCAGTACTTC.

This clonotype was counted only a few times. The rearrangement uses TRBV9 and TRBJ2-1; a possible D gene is TRBD2 (6 bases). The CDR3 extends over 13 amino acids. Trimming removed 2 bases from V and 10 bases from J, with 13 bases in between. CDR1 and CDR2 from the germline V gene are SGDLS and YYNGEE. This CDR3 is CASSVTGDSEQFF. The CDR3 nucleotides read TGTGCCAGCAGCGTGACTGGGGACTCGGAGCAGTTCTTC.

This clonotype came up many times. The rearrangement joins TRBV12-3 or TRBV12-4 to TRBJ2-2; D is uncertain. The V gene lost 0 bases and the J gene lost 4 bases, with 3 bases spanning the gap. The CDR3 totals 13 residues. Here the CDR3 reads CASSLATTGELFF. The CDR3 DNA reads TGTGCCAGCAGTTTAGCAACCACCGGGGAGCTGTTTTTT.

In its sample, this clonotype was seen a few times. CDR3 in amino acids: CAWSQGAGMNTEAFF. The CDR3, as DNA: TGTGCCTGGAGTCAAGGTGCGGGAATGAACACTGAAGCTTTCTTT. The chain is built from TRBV30 and TRBJ1-1; D is undetermined. Trimming took off 2 bases at V and 0 bases at J, with 13 bases between the two ends. Germline loops: CDR1 GTSNPN, CDR2 SVGIG (reference sequence). CDR3 length: 15 residues.

The chain employs TRBV4-3 and TRBJ2-7; a possible D gene is TRBD2 (6 bases). V was trimmed by 2 bases and J by 0 bases, leaving 14 bases between them. Germline V gene data show CDR1 as LGHNA and CDR2 as YSLEER. The CDR3 is 16 residues long. The CDR3, as DNA: TGCGCCAGCAGCCAATTTGATGGGGGAGGCTCCTACGAGCAGTACTTC. It translates to CASSQFDGGGSYEQYF.

The V and J genes are TRBV12-3 or TRBV12-4 and TRBJ1-1; TRBD1 agrees at 8 bases. The CDR3 loop spans 15 amino acids. Trimming took 3 bases from V and 7 from J; bases not matched to a gene: 10. CDR3 residues: CASSFGTGVFNEAFF. The CDR3 DNA reads TGTGCCAGCAGTTTCGGGACAGGCGTGTTCAATGAAGCTTTCTTT.

This clonotype was found many times. V and J are TRBV5-1 and TRBJ2-7; perhaps TRBD2 as D (5 bases). V lost 4 bases to trimming and J lost 6 bases, with 17 bases between them. Germline V lookup: CDR1 SGHRS, CDR2 YFSETQ. The CDR3 sequence is 14 residues long. CDR3: CASSMELAGSEQYF. The CDR3 DNA follows: TGCGCCAGCAGCATGGAGCTCGCGGGCAGCGAGCAGTACTTC. Full variable domain (outside the CDR3, taken from reference TRBV5-1 and TRBJ2-7): KAGVTQTPRYLIKTRGQQVTLSCSPISGHRSVSWYQQTPGQGLQFLFEYFSETQRNKGNFPGRFSGRQFSNSRSEMNVSTLELGDSALYLCASSMELAGSEQYFGPGTRLTVT.

Many counts were recorded for this clonotype. The chain links TRBV10-3 to TRBJ2-3, with a possible D match to TRBD1 (5 bases). Trimming took off 7 bases at V and 6 bases at J, with 23 bases between the two ends. This CDR3 is built from 16 residues. The germline gives CDR1 ENHRY, CDR2 SYGVKD. The CDR3 loop is CAITDSKGVTLDTQYF. The CDR3, as DNA: TGTGCCATCACCGACAGTAAAGGGGTAACGTTGGATACGCAGTATTTT.

The chain recombines TRBV29-1 with TRBJ2-3, with D hard to call. The germline V gene has CDR1 SQVTM and CDR2 ANQGSEA. V lost 6 bases to trimming and J lost 0 bases, with 13 bases between them. CDR3 length: 14 residues. The CDR3 loop reads CSVAVVSSTDTQYF. Written as DNA, the CDR3 is TGCAGCGTCGCCGTGGTGAGCAGCACAGATACGCAGTATTTT.

The sample holds many counts of this clonotype. CDR3 residues: CASSQDPFGTGELFF. CDR3 nucleotides: TGCGCCAGCAGCCAAGATCCCTTCGGCACCGGGGAGCTGTTTTTT. The V gene is TRBV4-3, the J gene TRBJ2-2; D is undetermined. Trimming took off 0 bases at V and 4 bases at J, with 9 bases between the two ends. The germline V gene encodes CDR1 LGHNA and CDR2 YSLEER. The CDR3 is 15 residues long.

The chain joins TRBV9 to TRBJ2-7; 7 nucleotides match TRBD1. The germline V gene encodes CDR1 SGDLS and CDR2 YYNGEE. V dropped 0 bases and J dropped 1; count of bases not matched to a gene: 4. This CDR3 spans 15 amino acids. The CDR3: CASSVGQGRSYEQYF. CDR3 DNA sequence: TGTGCCAGCAGCGTAGGACAGGGACGGTCCTACGAGCAGTACTTC.

This chain uses TRBV7-9 with TRBJ2-5, with unresolved D. Trimming shortened V by 5 bases and J by 5 bases, and 3 bases separated the two germline ends. Germline V gives CDR1 SEHNR, CDR2 FQNEAQ (reference sequence). This CDR3 has 10 amino acids. The CDR3 DNA is TGTGCCAGCAGCATGGAGACCCAGTACTTC. The encoded protein is CASSMETQYF.

V and J are TRBV20-1 and TRBJ2-7; the match to TRBD2 covers 11 bases. This CDR3 is built from 16 residues. V shed 5 bases, J shed 6 bases, and the junction held 15 bases outside the gene matches. Germline lookup yields CDR1 DFQATT and CDR2 SNEGSKA (reference sequence). CDR3 in DNA: TGCAGTGCTTCGCAAGTACTAGCGGGAGATACCCTCGAGCAGTACTTC. Residues: CSASQVLAGDTLEQYF.

The rearrangement links TRBV7-9 to TRBJ2-7; D gene ambiguous. This CDR3 has 12 residues. The V end lost 4 bases, the J end lost 3 bases, and 7 bases lay between the germline ends. Germline CDR1 reads SEHNR; CDR2 reads FQNEAQ (reference sequence). CDR3 loop: CASSSTDYEQYF. CDR3 nucleotide sequence: TGTGCCAGCAGCTCGACGGACTACGAGCAGTACTTC.

This chain links TRBV7-9 with TRBJ2-1; D ambiguous. V dropped 1 base and J dropped 4 bases, with 8 bases sitting between them. The CDR3 loop spans 14 amino acids. Looked up from germline, CDR1 is SEHNR and CDR2 is FQNEAQ (reference sequence). CDR3 DNA: TGTGCCAGCAGCTTAGAGAACGGGTACAATGAGCAGTTCTTC. Protein: CASSLENGYNEQFF.

There are many counts of this clonotype. This rearrangement joins TRBV4-2 to TRBJ2-7; 8 nucleotides line up with TRBD2. The ends lost 4 bases at V and 0 bases at J; junction bases unmatched: 5. CDR3 length equals 15 residues. The germline V gene encodes CDR1 LGHNA and CDR2 YNFKEQ. The CDR3 region is CASSPSGGRSYEQYF. The CDR3 DNA reads as TGTGCCAGCAGCCCAAGCGGGGGCCGCTCCTACGAGCAGTACTTC.

This clonotype was observed many times. This sequence joins TRBV6-2 or TRBV6-3 and TRBJ1-2, with TRBD1 as a possible D gene (5 bases). Per the germline V gene, CDR1 is MNHEY and CDR2 is SVGEGT. Between the trimmed V and J ends, which lost 4 bases and 2 bases, there was a span of 14 bases. This CDR3 has 15 residues. CDR3 sequence: CASSWSRQPNYGYTF. CDR3 coding DNA: TGTGCCAGCAGTTGGTCCCGACAGCCCAACTATGGCTACACCTTC.

This clonotype was seen only a few times. The chain is built from TRBV28 and TRBJ1-5, with a weak D call TRBD1 (5 bases). This CDR3 has 14 residues. Germline assignment: CDR1 MDHEN and CDR2 SYDVKM. Trimming took off 3 bases at V and 7 bases at J, with 13 bases between the two ends. Written as DNA, the CDR3 is TGTGCCAGCAGTTTTATCAGGGACGGACAGCCCCAGCATTTT. Residues: CASSFIRDGQPQHF.

On this clonotype itself: A much larger clone lies a single base off, so this may be a read error. V and J are TRBV7-2 and TRBJ2-7; TRBD2 matches 10 bases. Losses at the gene ends were 6 bases for V and 4 bases for J; bases not matched to a gene: 9. Per germline, CDR1 SGHTA and CDR2 FQGNSA. This CDR3 spans 15 amino acids. The CDR3 DNA sequence: TGTGCCAGCAGTAACCAGGGACTAGCGACTTACGAGCAGTACTTC. Translation gives CASSNQGLATYEQYF.

This chain joins TRBV4-3 and TRBJ2-7; D possibly matches TRBD1 or TRBD2 (5 bases each). The CDR3 totals 13 residues. V gave up 2 bases and J gave up 6 bases, with 11 bases separating them. Germline V CDR1 and CDR2: LGHNA, YSLEER. CDR3 amino acids: CASSQNQGVEQYF. The CDR3 DNA is TGCGCCAGCAGCCAAAATCAGGGAGTCGAGCAGTACTTC.

This clonotype has a handful of counts. The chain combines TRBV12-3 or TRBV12-4 with TRBJ2-1, with 8 nucleotides matching TRBD1. The CDR3 contains 15 residues. After removal of 4 bases from V and 3 bases from J, the junction contained 5 bases not matched to a gene. Here the CDR3 reads CASSSPGTGYNEQFF. Written as DNA, the CDR3 is TGTGCCAGCAGTTCCCCCGGGACAGGCTACAATGAGCAGTTCTTC.

The rearrangement joins TRBV7-9 to TRBJ1-2; 8 nucleotides agree with TRBD1. Germline V gene sequence: CDR1 SEHNR, CDR2 FQNEAQ (reference sequence). This CDR3 comprises 16 residues. J gave up 5 bases and V 0 bases, and 8 bases lay outside the gene matches. CDR3 residues: CASSLARGQGGYGYTF. CDR3 sequence (DNA): TGTGCCAGCAGCTTAGCGCGAGGACAGGGAGGGTATGGCTACACCTTC.

The rearrangement links TRBV12-3 or TRBV12-4 to TRBJ1-6; 8 nucleotides agree with TRBD1. Trimming at V came to 5 bases and at J to 11 bases, leaving 5 bases not matched to a gene. The CDR3 is made up of 13 amino acids. The CDR3 is CASSPDRVAPLHF. CDR3 DNA sequence: TGTGCCAGCAGTCCGGACAGGGTTGCACCCCTCCACTTT.

This clonotype occurred many times. The chain is built from TRBV12-3 or TRBV12-4 and TRBJ1-2, with a weak D call TRBD1 (5 bases). V was clipped by 2 bases and J by 2 bases, with 9 bases between them. The length of the CDR3 is 14 residues. The CDR3 nucleotides read TGTGCCAGCAGTTTAACAGGAGTGAACTATGGCTACACCTTC. Translating it yields CASSLTGVNYGYTF.

This clonotype was seen at least ten times. This chain links TRBV29-1 with TRBJ2-1; TRBD1 aligns across 9 bases. CDR1 SQVTM and CDR2 ANQGSEA come from the germline V gene. Trimming removed 5 bases from V and 8 bases from J; junction bases left unmatched: 10. The CDR3 totals 14 residues. CDR3 nucleotide sequence: TGCAGCGTTCACACAGGGGGCATAGTCGATGAGCAGTTCTTC. Its protein product is CSVHTGGIVDEQFF.